Listed below are T cell receptor beta chains from one sample, sequenced in a study of control samples from healthy donors and cancer patients. Sequencing was performed with immunoSEQ multiplex PCR; in TCRdb, only in-frame clones are kept and a portion is missing. Of 130,000 to 150,000 clones listed, around 94% are singletons. Sequencing used PBMCs. All receptors derive from a man aged 60-69 years with colorectal cancer. CDR3s include the opening cysteine and the closing phenylalanine or tryptophan. The D gene is left open where the match is weak. Where a row states a size, it is once, few, many or the class of an expanded clone; other rows omit it.

TRBV30,-,-,TRBJ2-5,TGTGCCTGGAGTGCGAGCCCAGAGACCCAGTACTTC,CAWSASPETQYF
TRBV19,TRBD1,-,TRBJ2-7,TGTGCCAGTAGTACGGACAGGGGTTTGGAGCAGTACTTC,CASSTDRGLEQYF
TRBV11-2,-,-,TRBJ1-3,TGTGCCAGCAGCTCTAACTCGGGAAACACCATATATTTT,CASSSNSGNTIYF
TRBV11-2,TRBD2,-,TRBJ2-7,TGTGCCAGCAGCTTCCCGGGACTAGCGGGCTACGAGCAGTACTTC,CASSFPGLAGYEQYF
TRBV21-1,-,-,TRBJ1-1,TGTGCCAGCAGCAACGACAGGGACCACACTGAAGCTTTCTTT,CASSNDRDHTEAFF
TRBV20-1,-,once,TRBJ1-2,TGCAGTGGGGAGAACTATGGCTACACCTTC,CSGENYGYTF
TRBV12-3/TRBV12-4,-,-,TRBJ1-6,TGTGCCAGCAGCCTGACCAGTTCGTCACCCCTCCACTTT,CASSLTSSSPLHF
TRBV24-1,-,-,TRBJ2-7,TGTGCCACCAGTGAGGGGTCTAGGGAGCAGTACTTC,CATSEGSREQYF
TRBV6-6,TRBD2,once,TRBJ2-5,TGTGCCAGCAGTCCGAGGAGGGCGGGGGAGGAGACCCAGTACTTC,CASSPRRAGEETQYF
TRBV7-6,-,once,TRBJ2-1,TGTGCCAGCAGCTTAGATGGCGGGGTATACAATGAGCAGTTCTTC,CASSLDGGVYNEQFF
TRBV30,TRBD1,-,TRBJ2-1,TGTGCCTGGAGTGTCCGGGACAGGGGGCTTTACAATGAGCAGTTCTTC,CAWSVRDRGLYNEQFF
TRBV7-6,-,-,TRBJ1-6,TGTGCCAGCAGCTTAGGGCAGGGAAGAGGCTCACCCCTCCACTTT,CASSLGQGRGSPLHF
TRBV19,TRBD1,-,TRBJ2-2,TGTGCCAGTAGTATAGATCATCTCCCGACCGACGGGACAGGGGGAGCCGGGGAGCTGTTTTTT,CASSIDHLPTDGTGGAGELFF
TRBV7-8,TRBD2,-,TRBJ2-7,TGTGCCAGCAGCCTTACGACTAGCGGGAGAGTGACAACCTACGAGCAGTACTTC,CASSLTTSGRVTTYEQYF
TRBV30,-,-,TRBJ2-1,TGTGCCTGGAGCAACGGGGGCTACAATGAGCAGTTCTTC,CAWSNGGYNEQFF